Listed below are T cell receptor beta chains from one sample, sequenced in a study of Ad26.COV2.S vaccination and SARS-CoV-2 variants. Clones were read by immunoSEQ multiplex PCR, and TCRdb kept only the in-frame ones, dropping some. The table records about 370,000 clones, around nine tenths of them present only once. This specimen was peripheral blood, taken in a trial of Ad26.COV2.S vaccine versus placebo. The source is a person between 18 and 59 years old who received the Ad26.COV2.S COVID-19 vaccine or a placebo. CDR3s include the opening cysteine and the closing phenylalanine or tryptophan. The order of the fields is clone size, V gene, D gene, J gene, CDR3 protein, CDR3 DNA. A D gene is named only where the DNA matches it firmly. The listing skips clone size in some rows; elsewhere it reads once, few, many or a size class.

size: .
V: TRBV27
D: .
J: TRBJ2-7
CDR3: CASSLRAGSGYEQYF
DNA: TGTGCCAGCAGTTTACGGGCAGGGTCAGGGTACGAGCAGTACTTC

size: .
V: TRBV5-4
D: TRBD1
J: TRBJ2-3
CDR3: CASSRVTGGLRTDTQYF
DNA: TGTGCCAGCAGCCGTGTGACAGGGGGTCTCCGCACAGATACGCAGTATTTT

size: .
V: TRBV5-1
D: .
J: TRBJ2-2
CDR3: CASSLFTGELFF
DNA: TGCGCCAGCAGCTTGTTTACCGGGGAGCTGTTTTTT

size: .
V: TRBV7-2
D: .
J: TRBJ2-5
CDR3: CASSLVVEETQYF
DNA: TGTGCCAGCAGCTTAGTAGTGGAAGAGACCCAGTACTTC

size: .
V: TRBV7-9
D: .
J: TRBJ1-2
CDR3: CASSFGGANYGYTF
DNA: TGTGCCAGCAGCTTCGGGGGAGCTAACTATGGCTACACCTTC

size: .
V: TRBV19
D: .
J: TRBJ1-2
CDR3: CASSMAFGYGYTF
DNA: TGTGCCAGTAGTATGGCCTTTGGCTATGGCTACACCTTC

size: .
V: TRBV7-2
D: .
J: TRBJ2-7
CDR3: CASSLGNPLGGQYF
DNA: TGTGCCAGCAGCTTAGGCAACCCATTAGGCGGGCAGTACTTC

size: few
V: TRBV10-1
D: .
J: TRBJ1-6
CDR3: CASSDGFLDSPLHF
DNA: TGCGCCAGCAGTGACGGCTTCCTAGATTCACCCCTCCACTTT

size: .
V: TRBV19
D: .
J: TRBJ2-1
CDR3: CASSIGQEWNNEQFF
DNA: TGTGCCAGTAGTATAGGACAGGAGTGGAACAATGAGCAGTTCTTC

size: once
V: TRBV9
D: .
J: TRBJ1-1
CDR3: CASSVLTGGAEAFF
DNA: TGTGCCAGCAGCGTCCTGACAGGAGGAGCTGAAGCTTTCTTT

size: .
V: TRBV6-7
D: TRBD1
J: TRBJ1-4
CDR3: CASSYWTGENEKLFF
DNA: TGTGCCAGCAGTTATTGGACAGGGGAAAATGAAAAACTGTTTTTT

size: .
V: TRBV2
D: TRBD1
J: TRBJ1-5
CDR3: CASGGTGNQPQHF
DNA: TGTGCCAGCGGGGGGACAGGGAATCAGCCCCAGCATTTT

size: .
V: TRBV11-2
D: .
J: TRBJ1-6
CDR3: CASRDQESSYNSPLHF
DNA: TGTGCCAGCAGAGATCAGGAAAGCTCCTATAATTCACCCCTCCACTTT

size: .
V: TRBV7-2
D: .
J: TRBJ1-4
CDR3: CASSLASRGKATNEKLFF
DNA: TGTGCCAGCAGCTTAGCCTCGCGGGGGAAAGCAACTAATGAAAAACTGTTTTTT

size: .
V: TRBV6-4
D: .
J: TRBJ1-1
CDR3: CASSYPPNINTEAFF
DNA: TGTGCCAGCAGTTATCCCCCAAACATTAACACTGAAGCTTTCTTT

size: .
V: TRBV7-9
D: .
J: TRBJ2-7
CDR3: CASREIVRGRMGEQYF
DNA: TGTGCCAGCAGAGAAATAGTGCGAGGGCGGATGGGCGAGCAGTACTTC

size: .
V: TRBV5-5
D: .
J: TRBJ1-2
CDR3: CASSLGPLGTLYYTF
DNA: TGTGCCAGCAGCTTGGGTCCTTTAGGGACACTTTACTACACCTTC

size: .
V: TRBV6-2/TRBV6-3
D: TRBD2
J: TRBJ2-7
CDR3: CASSPWTSGGTYEQYF
DNA: TGTGCCAGCAGTCCATGGACTAGCGGGGGCACCTACGAGCAGTACTTC

size: .
V: TRBV2
D: .
J: TRBJ2-5
CDR3: CASRGGGTSGETQYF
DNA: TGTGCCAGCAGAGGGGGTGGGACCTCGGGGGAGACCCAGTACTTC

size: .
V: TRBV3-1/TRBV3-2
D: .
J: TRBJ2-3
CDR3: CASSQDGGLGGRDTQYF
DNA: TGTGCCAGCAGCCAAGATGGAGGTCTCGGGGGTCGGGATACGCAGTATTTT

size: .
V: TRBV25-1
D: TRBD2
J: TRBJ2-7
CDR3: CASSAALAGRYEQYF
DNA: TGTGCCAGCAGTGCAGCGCTAGCGGGGCGGTACGAGCAGTACTTC

size: .
V: TRBV19
D: .
J: TRBJ2-3
CDR3: CASGRPKGTDTQYF
DNA: TGTGCCAGCGGACGACCCAAGGGCACAGATACGCAGTATTTT

size: .
V: TRBV15
D: .
J: TRBJ1-2
CDR3: CATSRGVLRDHYGYTF
DNA: TGTGCCACCAGCAGAGGTGTATTGAGGGATCACTATGGCTACACCTTC

size: .
V: TRBV4-3
D: .
J: TRBJ1-5
CDR3: CASSQDVSQGLGQPQHF
DNA: TGCGCCAGCAGCCAAGATGTCAGTCAAGGCCTCGGACAGCCCCAGCATTTT

size: .
V: TRBV5-5
D: TRBD1
J: TRBJ1-2
CDR3: CASSLPGTGKGYTF
DNA: TGTGCCAGCAGCTTGCCCGGGACAGGCAAAGGCTACACCTTC

size: .
V: TRBV7-2
D: .
J: TRBJ1-5
CDR3: CASSPRGRDQPQHF
DNA: TGTGCCAGCAGCCCGCGTGGGAGGGATCAGCCCCAGCATTTT

size: .
V: TRBV6-5
D: TRBD1
J: TRBJ1-2
CDR3: CASSPDRGPWGYTF
DNA: TGTGCCAGCAGTCCGGACAGGGGGCCGTGGGGCTACACCTTC

size: .
V: TRBV11-2
D: TRBD2
J: TRBJ2-1
CDR3: CASSLGTSDYNEQFF
DNA: TGTGCCAGCAGCTTAGGGACTAGCGATTACAATGAGCAGTTCTTC

size: .
V: TRBV4-1
D: TRBD2
J: TRBJ2-2
CDR3: CASSRSPGLAGGLPGELFF
DNA: TGCGCCAGCAGCCGGTCCCCGGGACTAGCGGGGGGGCTTCCCGGGGAGCTGTTTTTT

size: once
V: TRBV19
D: .
J: TRBJ2-4
CDR3: CASSIDRGPLAKNIQYF
DNA: TGTGCCAGTAGTATAGACCGGGGACCCTTAGCCAAAAACATTCAGTACTTC

size: .
V: TRBV5-1
D: .
J: TRBJ1-5
CDR3: CASSPTGTSNQPQHF
DNA: TGCGCCAGCAGCCCCACAGGGACTAGCAATCAGCCCCAGCATTTT

size: .
V: TRBV5-6
D: .
J: TRBJ2-1
CDR3: CASRTTGGSQYNEQFF
DNA: TGTGCCAGCAGGACAACCGGGGGCAGTCAGTACAATGAGCAGTTCTTC

size: .
V: TRBV2
D: .
J: TRBJ2-7
CDR3: CASFRVNEQYF
DNA: TGTGCCAGTTTCAGGGTGAACGAGCAGTACTTC

size: .
V: TRBV7-2
D: .
J: TRBJ1-1
CDR3: CASSFRGLAEAFF
DNA: TGTGCCAGCAGCTTCAGGGGTCTGGCTGAAGCTTTCTTT

size: .
V: TRBV9
D: .
J: TRBJ2-1
CDR3: CASSVELNEQFF
DNA: TGTGCCAGCAGCGTAGAATTAAATGAGCAGTTCTTC

size: .
V: TRBV6-6
D: .
J: TRBJ1-2
CDR3: CASSPPRQEINYGYTF
DNA: TGTGCCAGCAGTCCCCCCAGACAGGAGATAAACTATGGCTACACCTTC

size: .
V: TRBV3-1/TRBV3-2
D: .
J: TRBJ2-2
CDR3: CASSPGYGGTAGTGELFF
DNA: TGTGCCAGCAGCCCCGGTTACGGCGGAACTGCGGGGACCGGGGAGCTGTTTTTT

size: .
V: TRBV2
D: .
J: TRBJ1-1
CDR3: CASRRQDLPAFF
DNA: TGTGCCAGCAGAAGACAGGACCTGCCGGCTTTCTTT

size: .
V: TRBV7-9
D: .
J: TRBJ1-1
CDR3: CASSGWTVNTEAFF
DNA: TGTGCCAGCAGCGGGTGGACTGTGAACACTGAAGCTTTCTTT

size: .
V: TRBV7-8
D: TRBD1
J: TRBJ2-5
CDR3: CASSLGQVRQETQYF
DNA: TGTGCCAGCTCCCTAGGACAGGTCCGCCAAGAGACCCAGTACTTC

size: .
V: TRBV6-5
D: TRBD2
J: TRBJ2-2
CDR3: CASSPKGGGTGELFF
DNA: TGTGCCAGCAGCCCAAAAGGCGGGGGCACCGGGGAGCTGTTTTTT

size: .
V: TRBV6-5
D: TRBD1
J: TRBJ1-1
CDR3: CASSPRGLNTEAFF
DNA: TGTGCCAGCAGTCCCAGGGGGCTGAACACTGAAGCTTTCTTT

size: few
V: TRBV7-9
D: .
J: TRBJ1-2
CDR3: CASSRLRGVITNYGYTF
DNA: TGTGCCAGCAGCCGTTTACGAGGGGTGATTACTAACTATGGCTACACCTTC

size: .
V: TRBV11-2
D: .
J: TRBJ2-1
CDR3: CASSFGTPYNEQFF
DNA: TGTGCCAGCAGCTTCGGGACACCCTACAATGAGCAGTTCTTC

size: .
V: TRBV5-1
D: TRBD1
J: TRBJ1-1
CDR3: CASSLDERQGALGTEAFF
DNA: TGCGCCAGCAGCTTGGATGAACGGCAGGGGGCTCTAGGAACTGAAGCTTTCTTT

size: .
V: TRBV7-9
D: TRBD1
J: TRBJ1-6
CDR3: CATPRGDSHSPLHF
DNA: TGTGCCACCCCCAGGGGGGACAGTCATTCACCCCTCCACTTT

size: .
V: TRBV19
D: TRBD2
J: TRBJ2-3
CDR3: CASSITAVPLEAGGWPDTQYF
DNA: TGTGCCAGTAGTATCACCGCTGTCCCCTTGGAAGCGGGGGGTTGGCCAGATACGCAGTATTTT

size: .
V: TRBV13
D: .
J: TRBJ1-1
CDR3: CASSQGAEGTEAFF
DNA: TGTGCCAGCAGCCAAGGGGCCGAGGGCACTGAAGCTTTCTTT

size: .
V: TRBV5-4
D: .
J: TRBJ1-1
CDR3: CASSSAGGVTEAFF
DNA: TGTGCCAGCAGCTCGGCTGGGGGGGTCACTGAAGCTTTCTTT

size: .
V: TRBV12-3/TRBV12-4
D: TRBD1
J: TRBJ1-1
CDR3: CASSLTGGIAFF
DNA: TGTGCCAGCAGTTTAACAGGGGGCATAGCTTTCTTT

size: .
V: TRBV6-5
D: .
J: TRBJ2-1
CDR3: CASRGSSYNEQFF
DNA: TGTGCCAGCAGGGGAAGCTCCTACAATGAGCAGTTCTTC

size: few
V: TRBV7-9
D: .
J: TRBJ1-3
CDR3: CVSGNTGNTIYF
DNA: TGTGTTTCAGGGAACACAGGAAACACCATATATTTT

size: .
V: TRBV2
D: .
J: TRBJ1-2
CDR3: CASSEGVISDYGYTF
DNA: TGTGCCAGCAGTGAAGGAGTCATTTCAGACTATGGCTACACCTTC

size: .
V: TRBV4-3
D: TRBD1
J: TRBJ2-1
CDR3: CASSFRTGDNEQFF
DNA: TGCGCCAGCAGCTTTCGGACAGGGGACAATGAGCAGTTCTTC

size: .
V: TRBV7-6
D: .
J: TRBJ2-7
CDR3: CASSFMQKVSYEQYF
DNA: TGTGCCAGCAGCTTTATGCAGAAGGTCTCCTACGAGCAGTACTTC

size: .
V: TRBV2
D: TRBD1
J: TRBJ1-5
CDR3: CASRKTGGRQPQHF
DNA: TGTGCCAGCCGGAAGACAGGGGGGCGTCAGCCCCAGCATTTT

size: .
V: TRBV3-1/TRBV3-2
D: .
J: TRBJ1-2
CDR3: CASSQGAGNTF
DNA: TGTGCCAGCAGCCAAGGAGCGGGTAACACCTTC